The clone carrying this T cell receptor (beta chain) was detected only once. The sample is drawn from a study of T cells in Graves' hyperthyroidism and ophthalmopathy. CDR3 length equals 14 residues. Germline CDR1 is SGHNT and CDR2 is YYREEE (reference sequence). Losses at the gene ends were 4 bases for V and 6 bases for J; bases not matched to a gene: 7. Clinical Activity Scores of at least 3, NOSPECS grades of at least 4 and durations under 3 months characterized ophthalmopathy patients. Each diagnosis was grounded in clinical symptoms, serum thyroxine and TRAb, thyroid ultrasound, and orbital computed tomography. TCR beta CDR3 region amplification was performed from RNA transcripts. The HTBI set primed first-round TCR CDR3 RT-PCR. In TCRdb, the multiplex PCR reads were re-called with MiXCR into one record per CDR3 protein. The sample has roughly 350,000 distinct CDR3 sequences; around 13% are singletons.

J is TRBJ2-7 and V is TRBV5-4, with 10 nucleotides matching TRBD2. This TCR came from a woman in her thirties or forties with Graves' ophthalmopathy. Sequenced: blood. The CDR3 reads CASSRTSGEGEQYF. The DNA of the CDR3 is TGTGCCAGCAGCCGGACTAGCGGTGAGGGCGAGCAGTACTTC.